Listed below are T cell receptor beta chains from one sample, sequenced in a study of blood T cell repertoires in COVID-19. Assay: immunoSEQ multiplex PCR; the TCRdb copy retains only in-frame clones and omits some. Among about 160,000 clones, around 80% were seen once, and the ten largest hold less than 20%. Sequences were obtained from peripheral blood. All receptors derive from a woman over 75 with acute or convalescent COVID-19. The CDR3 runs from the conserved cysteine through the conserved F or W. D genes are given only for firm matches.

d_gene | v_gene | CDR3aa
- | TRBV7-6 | CASSRDVSGNTIYF
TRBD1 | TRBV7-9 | CASSPGTGIGGYTF
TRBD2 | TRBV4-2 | CASSQVGLAVKNIQYF
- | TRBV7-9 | CASSQSPSYHEQFF
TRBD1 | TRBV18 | CASSPPGQGARETQYF
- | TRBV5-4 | CASSPPGGYTYNEQFF
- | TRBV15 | CATSRVGPGELTYNSPLHF
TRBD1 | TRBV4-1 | CASSQVGRGQYEQYF
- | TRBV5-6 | CASSSTGRTNEKLFF
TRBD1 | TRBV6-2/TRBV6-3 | CASSWTGEYGYTF
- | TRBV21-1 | CASSLEKGQGNSPLHF
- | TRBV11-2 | CASSLERAYEQYF
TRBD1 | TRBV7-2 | CASSYFTIETGEVAAFF
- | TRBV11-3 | CASSPAGATYTGELFF
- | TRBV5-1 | CASSLGGAPDTQYF
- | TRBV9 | CASSVARSTEAFF
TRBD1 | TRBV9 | CASSVGQGVAGELFF
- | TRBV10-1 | CASSDVLASNEQFF
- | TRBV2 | CARRREDQPQHF
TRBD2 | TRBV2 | CASTATSGVQETQYF
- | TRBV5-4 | CASSLDRAYGYTF
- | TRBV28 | CASSSTGVGAYEQYF
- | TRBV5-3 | CARSLVGWGMNTEAFF
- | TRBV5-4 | CASRPGGGNYGYTF
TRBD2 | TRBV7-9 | CASSSRTSGISQYF
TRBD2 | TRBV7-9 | CASSLAGGYEQYF
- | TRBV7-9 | CASSYSSYNSPLHF
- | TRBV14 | CASSRRTREKLFF
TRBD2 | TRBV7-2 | CASSSSGYEQYF
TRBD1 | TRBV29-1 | CSGRQGRDTEAFF
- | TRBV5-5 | CASSGQYSSYEQYF
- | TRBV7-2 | CASSKGGTLNTGELFF
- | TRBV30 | CAWAVLRGGELFF
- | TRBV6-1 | CASSERRGASYEQYF
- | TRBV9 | CASSGIKDNLNYGYTF
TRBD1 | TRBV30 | CAWSTTGVLNTEAFF
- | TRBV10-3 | CAISAGQTNQPQHF
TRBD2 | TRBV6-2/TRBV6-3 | CASSSLAGVSTDTQYF
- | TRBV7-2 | CASSLELAADTQYF
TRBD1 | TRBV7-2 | CASSFVGQGVRETQYF
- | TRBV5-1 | CASSAGRRSGELFF
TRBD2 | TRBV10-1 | CASGTSGSYEQYF
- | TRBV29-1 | CSVVGRTDTQYF
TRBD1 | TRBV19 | CASSPTGGSPYEQYF
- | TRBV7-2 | CASTQQRIANEQFF
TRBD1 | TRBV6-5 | CASGQGSQPQHF
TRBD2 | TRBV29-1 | CSVHSGIDEQFF
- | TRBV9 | CASSVLTGGYTF
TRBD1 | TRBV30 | CACYGTGFSEQYF
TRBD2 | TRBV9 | CASSTERGGPGDEQFF
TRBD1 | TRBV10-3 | CAISTGQGRNQPQHF
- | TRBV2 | CASSALDSKLFF
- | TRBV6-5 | CASSNGRYGYTF
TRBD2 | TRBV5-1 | CASSLFLAGLQDTQYF
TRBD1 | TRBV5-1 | CASSPPGQGAYGYTF
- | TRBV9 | CASSVGGGNQPQHF
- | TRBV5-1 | CASSVTVTGELFF
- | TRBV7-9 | CASSGLAGIFTDTQYF
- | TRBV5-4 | CASSPDRSYGYTF
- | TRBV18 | CASSPNRDGYTF